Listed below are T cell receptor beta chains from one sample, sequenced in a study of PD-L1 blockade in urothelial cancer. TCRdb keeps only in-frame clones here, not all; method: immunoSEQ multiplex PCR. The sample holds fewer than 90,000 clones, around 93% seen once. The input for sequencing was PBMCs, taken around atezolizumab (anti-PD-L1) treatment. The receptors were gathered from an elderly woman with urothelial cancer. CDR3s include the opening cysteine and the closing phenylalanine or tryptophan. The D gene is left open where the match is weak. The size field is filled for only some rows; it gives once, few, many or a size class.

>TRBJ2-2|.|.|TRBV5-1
TGCGCCAGCAGCCCCGACAGTGCGAACACCGGGGAGCTGTTTTTT
CASSPDSANTGELFF
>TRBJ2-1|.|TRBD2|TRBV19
TGTGCCAGTAGTATAGAGAGAGGCGGGAGGGCCTACAATGAGCAGTTCTTC
CASSIERGGRAYNEQFF
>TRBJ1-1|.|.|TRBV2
TGTGCCAGCAGCGCGGGGCGGGGGGGCCGAACTGAAGCTTTCTTT
CASSAGRGGRTEAFF
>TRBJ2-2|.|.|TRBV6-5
TGTGCCAGCAGGCAAAGGAGCGGGACAACCGGGGAGCTGTTTTTT
CASRQRSGTTGELFF
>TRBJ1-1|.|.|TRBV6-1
TGTGCCAGCAGTTTCGCACCGGGAGCTTACACTGAAGCTTTCTTT
CASSFAPGAYTEAFF
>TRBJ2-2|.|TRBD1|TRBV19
TGTGCCAGTAGTATCGGGACAGGGGGCACCGGGGAGCTGTTTTTT
CASSIGTGGTGELFF
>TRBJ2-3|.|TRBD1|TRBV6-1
TGTGCCACCTGTCGGACAGGGCCCACAGATACGCAGTATTTT
CATCRTGPTDTQYF
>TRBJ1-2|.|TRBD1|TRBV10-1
TGCGCCAGCAGCAGGGGGTATAACTATGGCTACACCTTC
CASSRGYNYGYTF
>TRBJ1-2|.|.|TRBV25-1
TGTGCCAGCAGTGAATCGCAGTTCCTCTATGGCTACACCTTC
CASSESQFLYGYTF
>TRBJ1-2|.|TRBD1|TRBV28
TGTGCCAGCAGACTTGACAGGGTGGATGGCTACACCTTC
CASRLDRVDGYTF
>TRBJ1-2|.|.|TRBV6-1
TGTGCCAGCAGTGAAGGTCACGGCTATGGCTACACCTTC
CASSEGHGYGYTF
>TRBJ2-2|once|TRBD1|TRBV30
TGTGCCTGGAGTGTCAGGCGGGCCGGGACAGGGGGATCCGGGGAGCTGTTTTTT
CAWSVRRAGTGGSGELFF
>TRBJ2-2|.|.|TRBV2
TGTGCCAGCAGTGAAGGAGGGTCCATCGGGGAGCTGTTTTTT
CASSEGGSIGELFF
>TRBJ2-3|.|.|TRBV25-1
TGTGCCAGCAGTCAGGCAGGGGGCACAGATACGCAGTATTTT
CASSQAGGTDTQYF
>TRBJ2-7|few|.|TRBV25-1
TGTGCCAGCAGTACCGATACTAGCTACGAGCAGTACTTC
CASSTDTSYEQYF
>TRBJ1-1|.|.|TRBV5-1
TGCGCCAGCAGTCCAGACAGCATGAACACTGAAGCTTTCTTT
CASSPDSMNTEAFF
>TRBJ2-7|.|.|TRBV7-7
TGTGCCAGCAGTCTTAAGTACTTC
CASSLKYF
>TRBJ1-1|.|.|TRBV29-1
TGCAGCGTTGAAGTACGGAGGGCCCTCAACACTGAAGCTTTCTTT
CSVEVRRALNTEAFF
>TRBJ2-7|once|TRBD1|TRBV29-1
TGCAGCGCCGGACAGGGGGCCTCCTACGAGCAGTACTTC
CSAGQGASYEQYF
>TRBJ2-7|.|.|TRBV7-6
TGTGCCAGCAGCTTAGAGGGCAGGGCGGATTCCGAGCAGTACTTC
CASSLEGRADSEQYF
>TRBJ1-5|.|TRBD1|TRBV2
TGTGCCAGCAGTCGGGACAGAACATATAGCAATCAGCCCCAGCATTTT
CASSRDRTYSNQPQHF
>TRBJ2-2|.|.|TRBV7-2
TGTGCCAGCAGCTCGTACACCGGGGAGCTGTTTTTT
CASSSYTGELFF
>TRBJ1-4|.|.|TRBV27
TGTGCCAGCAGTTTACTTCCGGTTTCAACTAATGAAAAACTGTTTTTT
CASSLLPVSTNEKLFF
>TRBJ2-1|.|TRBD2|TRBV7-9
TGTGCCAGCAGCTTCGGGCTAGCGGGAGGACCACCAGACAATGAGCAGTTCTTC
CASSFGLAGGPPDNEQFF
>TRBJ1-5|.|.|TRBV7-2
TGTGCCAGCAGCTTAGCGCCTGGGGGGGGAAGTTTTAGCAATCAGCCCCAGCATTTT
CASSLAPGGGSFSNQPQHF
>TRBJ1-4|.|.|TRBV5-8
TGTGCCAGCAGCTTTGCAAGAGGGGAAAAACTGTTTTTT
CASSFARGEKLFF
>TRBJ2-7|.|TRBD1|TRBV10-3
TGTGCCATCAGTGAGAATCCCCTGGGACAGGGGAGCCCCTACGAGCAGTACTTC
CAISENPLGQGSPYEQYF
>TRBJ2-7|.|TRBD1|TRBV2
TGTGCCAGCAGTGATATATCCGGGGGACAGGGGGTGCAGTACTTC
CASSDISGGQGVQYF
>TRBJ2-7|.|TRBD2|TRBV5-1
TGCGCCAGCAGCGGGGGGGTGGCGTCTTGGGACGAGCAGTACTTC
CASSGGVASWDEQYF
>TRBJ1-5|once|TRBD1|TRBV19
TGTGCCAGTAGTATAGATCTATCAGGGGGCCGTCAGCCCCAGCATTTT
CASSIDLSGGRQPQHF
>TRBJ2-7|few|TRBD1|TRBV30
TGTGCCTGGAGCGGGACAGGGAAATACGAGCAGTACTTC
CAWSGTGKYEQYF
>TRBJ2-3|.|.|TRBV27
TGTGCCAGCAGTTCAGCCCGGTCCCTAGATACAGATACGCAGTATTTT
CASSSARSLDTDTQYF
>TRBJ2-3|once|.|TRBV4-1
TGCGCCAGCAGCCAAGTTTGGCTAGTGGGGCAGTATTTT
CASSQVWLVGQYF
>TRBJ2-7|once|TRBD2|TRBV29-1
TGCAGCGTTGAATGGACTAGCGGGAGGACATACGAGCAGTACTTC
CSVEWTSGRTYEQYF
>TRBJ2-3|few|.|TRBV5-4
TGTGCCAGCAGCTTGGGACAGACTAGCACAGATACGCAGTATTTT
CASSLGQTSTDTQYF
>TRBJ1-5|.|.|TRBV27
TGTGCCAGTAAGCCTCGAAGCAATCAGCCCCAGCATTTT
CASKPRSNQPQHF
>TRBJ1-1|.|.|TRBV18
TGTGCCAGCTCACTCCAGCGGGGGCCGGGAACTGAAGCTTTCTTT
CASSLQRGPGTEAFF
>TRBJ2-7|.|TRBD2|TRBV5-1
TGCGCCAGCAGCTTGTCGGGCGGGAGGGCCGCCTACGAGCAGTACTTC
CASSLSGGRAAYEQYF
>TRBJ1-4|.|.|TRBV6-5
TGTGCCAGCAGTTACACTCTACAGGGAACTAATGAAAAACTGTTTTTT
CASSYTLQGTNEKLFF
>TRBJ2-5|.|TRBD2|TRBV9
TGTGCCAGCAGCGTAGACTCTAGCGGGAGCCTTTTGGAGACCCAGTACTTC
CASSVDSSGSLLETQYF
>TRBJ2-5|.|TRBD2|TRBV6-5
TGTGCCAGCAGTTACACGGCGGGAGGTAGACAAGAGACCCAGTACTTC
CASSYTAGGRQETQYF